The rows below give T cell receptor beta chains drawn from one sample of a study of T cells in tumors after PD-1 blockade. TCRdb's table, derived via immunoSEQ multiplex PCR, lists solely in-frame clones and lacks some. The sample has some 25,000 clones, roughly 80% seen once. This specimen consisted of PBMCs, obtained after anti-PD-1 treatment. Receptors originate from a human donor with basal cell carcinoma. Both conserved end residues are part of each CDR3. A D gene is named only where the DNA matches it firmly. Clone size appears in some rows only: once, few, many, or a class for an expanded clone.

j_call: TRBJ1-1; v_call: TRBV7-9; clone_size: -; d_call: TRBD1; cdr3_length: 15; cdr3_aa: CASSLPTGMNTEAFF; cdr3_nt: TGTGCCAGCAGCTTACCGACAGGGATGAACACTGAAGCTTTCTTT
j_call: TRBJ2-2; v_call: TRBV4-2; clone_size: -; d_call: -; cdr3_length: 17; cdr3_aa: CASSLSSRGPNTGELFF; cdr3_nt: TGTGCCAGCAGCCTCTCGTCCAGGGGTCCGAACACCGGGGAGCTGTTTTTT
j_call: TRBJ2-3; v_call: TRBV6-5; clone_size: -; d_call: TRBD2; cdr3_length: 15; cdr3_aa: CASQQLAGSRDTQYF; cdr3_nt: TGTGCCAGCCAACAACTAGCGGGGTCAAGAGATACGCAGTATTTT
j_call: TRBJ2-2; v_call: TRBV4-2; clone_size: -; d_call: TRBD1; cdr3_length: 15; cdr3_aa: CASSRDRGQGGELFF; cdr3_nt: TGTGCCAGCAGCCGCGACAGGGGGCAGGGCGGGGAGCTGTTTTTT
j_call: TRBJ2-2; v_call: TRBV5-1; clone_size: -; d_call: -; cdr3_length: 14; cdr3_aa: CASSLAREAGELFF; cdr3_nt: TGCGCCAGCAGCTTGGCCAGGGAGGCCGGGGAGCTGTTTTTT
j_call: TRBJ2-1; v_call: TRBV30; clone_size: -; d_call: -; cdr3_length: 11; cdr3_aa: CAWGKYNEQFF; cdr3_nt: TGTGCCTGGGGGAAGTACAATGAGCAGTTCTTC
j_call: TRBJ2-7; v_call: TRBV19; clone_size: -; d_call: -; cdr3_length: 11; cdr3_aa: CASSIGYEQYF; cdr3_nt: TGTGCCAGTAGTATCGGGTACGAGCAGTACTTC
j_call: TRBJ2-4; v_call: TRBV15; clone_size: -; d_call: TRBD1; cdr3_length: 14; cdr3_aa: CATSGGRGLSIQYF; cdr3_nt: TGTGCCACCAGCGGAGGCAGGGGGCTCAGCATTCAGTACTTC
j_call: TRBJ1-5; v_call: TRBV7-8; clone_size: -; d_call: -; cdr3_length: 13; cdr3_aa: CASSFRGGQPQHF; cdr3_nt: TGTGCCAGCAGCTTCCGGGGGGGGCAGCCCCAGCATTTT
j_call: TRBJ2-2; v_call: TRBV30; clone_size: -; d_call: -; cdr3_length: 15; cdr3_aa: CAWSLRRPSGGELFF; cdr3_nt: TGTGCCTGGAGTCTAAGGAGGCCCTCGGGCGGGGAGCTGTTTTTT
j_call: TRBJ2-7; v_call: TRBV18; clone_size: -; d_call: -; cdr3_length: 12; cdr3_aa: CASSHRENEQYF; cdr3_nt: TGTGCCAGCTCCCACAGGGAAAACGAGCAGTACTTC
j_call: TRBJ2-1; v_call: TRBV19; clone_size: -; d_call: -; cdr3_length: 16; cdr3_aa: CASSMGITGAYNEQFF; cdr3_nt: TGTGCCAGTAGTATGGGGATTACCGGGGCCTACAATGAGCAGTTCTTC
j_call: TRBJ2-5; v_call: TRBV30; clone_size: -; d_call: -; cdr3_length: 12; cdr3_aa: CAVGEFSETQYF; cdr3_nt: TGTGCTGTGGGGGAATTCTCAGAGACCCAGTACTTC
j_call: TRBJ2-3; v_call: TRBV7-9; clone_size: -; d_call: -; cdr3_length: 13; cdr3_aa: CASTPAGADTQYF; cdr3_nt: TGTGCCAGCACGCCGGCCGGGGCAGATACGCAGTATTTT
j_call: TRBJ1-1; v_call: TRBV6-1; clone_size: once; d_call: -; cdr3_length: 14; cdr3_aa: CASSEADDGTEAFF; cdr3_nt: TGTGCCAGCAGTGAAGCGGACGACGGCACTGAAGCTTTCTTT
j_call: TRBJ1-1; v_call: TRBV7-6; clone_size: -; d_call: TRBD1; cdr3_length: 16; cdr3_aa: CASSSGTGFIQAEAFF; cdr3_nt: TGTGCCAGCAGTTCCGGGACAGGGTTTATACAGGCTGAAGCTTTCTTT
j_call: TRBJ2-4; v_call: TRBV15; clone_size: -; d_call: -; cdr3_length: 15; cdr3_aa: CATSRPGVAKNIQYF; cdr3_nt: TGTGCCACCAGCAGACCCGGAGTAGCCAAAAACATTCAGTACTTC
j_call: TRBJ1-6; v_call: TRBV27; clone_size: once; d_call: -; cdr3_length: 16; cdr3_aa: CASKPLEFAYRSPLHF; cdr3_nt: TGTGCCAGCAAACCCCTCGAGTTCGCCTATCGATCACCCCTCCACTTT